Below are 16 T cell receptor beta chains sequenced from a single sample in a study of monozygotic twins with inflammatory bowel disease. TCRdb reprocessed the 5' RACE reads and keeps a single row for each CDR3 protein, giving no DNA. This sample contains about 300,000 distinct CDR3 sequences. Sequences were obtained from blood. The source of these receptors is a human donor with ulcerative colitis or Crohn's disease, or a healthy co-twin of an affected twin (not recorded which).

The chain carries TRBV13 and TRBJ1-6; as DNA is missing, the TRBD1 call by TCRdb cannot be tested. Germline CDR1 is PRHDT and CDR2 is FYEKMQ (reference sequence). CDR3 length: 14 residues. This CDR3 reads CASSAGQEYSPLHF. Based on the CDR3 plus reference TRBV13 and TRBJ1-6, the full variable domain is AAGVIQSPRHLIKEKRETATLKCYPIPRHDTVYWYQQGPGQDPQFLISFYEKMQSDKGSIPDRFSAQQFSDYHSELNMSSLELGDSALYFCASSAGQEYSPLHFGNGTRLTVT.

The chain links TRBV12-3 or TRBV12-4 to TRBJ1-2; TCRdb calls TRBD1, which cannot be checked without DNA. This CDR3 contains 12 residues. The CDR3 loop reads CASSLEGRGYTF.

This sequence joins TRBV24-1 and TRBJ2-1. The CDR3 covers 12 residues. From germline, CDR1 is KGHDR and CDR2 SFDVKD. The chain's CDR3 is CATQDQPNEQFF.

The rearrangement uses TRBV5-5 and TRBJ1-5. The CDR3 runs to 14 residues. CDR1 SGHKS and CDR2 YYEKEE come from the germline V gene (reference sequence). CDR3 sequence reads: CASSFGVSDPPQHF.

V gene TRBV19 combines with J gene TRBJ1-5; the D gene TCRdb calls, TRBD1, cannot be checked with no DNA. Germline lookup yields CDR1 LNHDA and CDR2 SQIVND (reference sequence). The CDR3 length is 15 residues. The CDR3 loop reads CASSMIGQGGQPQHF.

The chain recombines TRBV6-1 with TRBJ2-1; TCRdb's assignment of TRBD1 cannot be checked, as there is no DNA. This CDR3 is built from 15 residues. Per germline, CDR1 MNHNS and CDR2 SASEGT. CDR3 loop: CASSQWDRGGSEQFF.

The CDR3: CASSRRGDTQYF. This chain links TRBV6-5 with TRBJ2-3; TCRdb selects TRBD1, and the lack of DNA leaves this call unchecked. This CDR3 spans 12 amino acids. The germline V gene encodes CDR1 MNHEY and CDR2 SVGAGI.

This chain links TRBV12-3 or TRBV12-4 with TRBJ2-2; no DNA is available, so the TRBD1 call from TCRdb remains unchecked. This CDR3 contains 15 residues. The CDR3 loop is CASSGPGQGFEGLFF.

The V and J genes are TRBV7-2 and TRBJ2-3. The CDR3 spans 11 residues. Germline V gene data show CDR1 as SGHTA and CDR2 as FQGNSA. The CDR3 sequence is CASTLSDTQYF.

V gene TRBV23-1 combines with J gene TRBJ2-4; TCRdb picks TRBD2, but there is no DNA to check that call. TRBV23-1 is an ORF, and what it does is uncertain. CDR3 length: 19 residues. The CDR3 protein is CASSHKPPLAGVAKNIQYF.

The V call is TRBV29-1, the J call TRBJ2-1; without DNA, the TCRdb call of TRBD1 cannot be checked. The CDR3 loop spans 13 amino acids. Germline CDR1 SQVTM, CDR2 ANQGSEA. The CDR3 loop is CSVGRGSGYEQFF.

The gene calls are TRBV27 and TRBJ2-7; the D call of TRBD1 rests on TCRdb alone, since no DNA is present to check it. Germline V lookup: CDR1 MNHEY, CDR2 SMNVEV (reference sequence). This CDR3 has 14 amino acids. CDR3 amino acids: CASSFRGSSYEQYF.

V usage is TRBV27 and J usage is TRBJ1-2; absent DNA, TCRdb's TRBD1 call cannot be checked. In germline, CDR1 is MNHEY, CDR2 SMNVEV (reference sequence). The CDR3 totals 15 residues. This CDR3 is CASSPGGHTNYGYTF.

V is TRBV5-1 and J is TRBJ2-1. Germline V gives CDR1 SGHRS, CDR2 YFSETQ. The CDR3 loop spans 15 amino acids. The CDR3 is CASSLGGRRDNEQFF. Full variable domain (missing parts from reference TRBV5-1 and TRBJ2-1): KAGVTQTPRYLIKTRGQQVTLSCSPISGHRSVSWYQQTPGQGLQFLFEYFSETQRNKGNFPGRFSGRQFSNSRSEMNVSTLELGDSALYLCASSLGGRRDNEQFFGPGTRLTVL.

This rearrangement joins TRBV7-9 to TRBJ2-1; TCRdb picks TRBD2, but there is no DNA to check that call. From germline, CDR1 is SEHNR and CDR2 FQNEAQ (reference sequence). This CDR3 spans 21 amino acids. CDR3 region: CASSLGELAGGPVSSYNEQFF.

CDR3 sequence: CASSVDSVTLSSTDTQYF. This chain joins TRBV19 and TRBJ2-3; the TCRdb D gene call, TRBD1, has no DNA to confirm it. The CDR3 covers 18 residues. Germline assignment: CDR1 LNHDA and CDR2 SQIVND (reference sequence).